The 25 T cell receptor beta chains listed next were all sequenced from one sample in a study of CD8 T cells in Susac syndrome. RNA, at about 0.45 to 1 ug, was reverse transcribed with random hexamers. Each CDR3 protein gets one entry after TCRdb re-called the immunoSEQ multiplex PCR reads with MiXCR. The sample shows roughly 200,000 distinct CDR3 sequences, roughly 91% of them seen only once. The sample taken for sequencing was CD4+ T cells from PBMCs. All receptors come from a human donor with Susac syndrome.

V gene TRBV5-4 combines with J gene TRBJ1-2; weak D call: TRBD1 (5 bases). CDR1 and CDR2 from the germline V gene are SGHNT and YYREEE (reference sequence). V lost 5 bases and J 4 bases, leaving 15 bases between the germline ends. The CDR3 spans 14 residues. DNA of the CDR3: TGTGCCAGCAGTCAGCAGGGAGCCGGCTATGGCTACACCTTC. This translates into CASSQQGAGYGYTF.

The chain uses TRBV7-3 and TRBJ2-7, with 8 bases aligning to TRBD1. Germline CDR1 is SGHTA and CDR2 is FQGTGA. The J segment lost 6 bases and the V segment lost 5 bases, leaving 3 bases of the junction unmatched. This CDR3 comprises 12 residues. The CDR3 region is CASSPTGVEQYF. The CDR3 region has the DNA TGTGCCAGCAGCCCGACAGGGGTCGAGCAGTACTTC.

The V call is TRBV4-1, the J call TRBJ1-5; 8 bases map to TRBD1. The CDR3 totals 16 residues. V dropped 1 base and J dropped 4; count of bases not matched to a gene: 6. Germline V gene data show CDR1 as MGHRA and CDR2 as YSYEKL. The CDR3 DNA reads TGCGCCAGCAGCCAAGTCGCAGGGGGCCAAAATCAGCCCCAGCATTTT. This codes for CASSQVAGGQNQPQHF.

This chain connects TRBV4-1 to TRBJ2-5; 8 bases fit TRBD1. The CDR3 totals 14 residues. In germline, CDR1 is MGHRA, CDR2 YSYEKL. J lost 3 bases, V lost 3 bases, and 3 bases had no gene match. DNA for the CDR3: TGCGCCAGCAGCCATAGACAGGGGAAAGAGACCCAGTACTTC. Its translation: CASSHRQGKETQYF.

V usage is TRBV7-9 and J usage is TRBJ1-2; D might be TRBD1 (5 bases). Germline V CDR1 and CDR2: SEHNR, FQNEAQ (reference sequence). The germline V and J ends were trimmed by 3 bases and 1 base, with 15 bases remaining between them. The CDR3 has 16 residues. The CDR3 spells CASSLTRGEDNYGYTF. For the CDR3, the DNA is TGTGCCAGCAGCTTGACCCGGGGGGAAGATAACTATGGCTACACCTTC.

DNA of the CDR3: TGTGCCAGCAGCGTTGGGGGGACGGGGAACACCGGGGAGCTGTTTTTT. This gives the protein CASSVGGTGNTGELFF. The rearrangement joins TRBV9 to TRBJ2-2; D may be TRBD2 (6 bases). CDR1 and CDR2 from the germline V gene are SGDLS and YYNGEE. The CDR3 is 16 amino acids. Trimming stripped 2 bases from V and 1 base from J, with 12 bases between.

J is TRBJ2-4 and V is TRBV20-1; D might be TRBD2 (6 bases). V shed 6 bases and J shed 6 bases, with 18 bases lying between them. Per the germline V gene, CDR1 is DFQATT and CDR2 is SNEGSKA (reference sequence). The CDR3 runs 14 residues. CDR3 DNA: TGCAGTGCCCATAGCGGTGAGGTCGGAAACATTCAGTACTTC. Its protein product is CSAHSGEVGNIQYF.

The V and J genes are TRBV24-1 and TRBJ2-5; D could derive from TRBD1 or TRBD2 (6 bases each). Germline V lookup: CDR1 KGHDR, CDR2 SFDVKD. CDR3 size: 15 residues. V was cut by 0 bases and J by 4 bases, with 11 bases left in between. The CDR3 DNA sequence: TGTGCCACCAGTGATTTGGTAGGGGGAGGAGAGACCCAGTACTTC. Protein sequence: CATSDLVGGGETQYF.

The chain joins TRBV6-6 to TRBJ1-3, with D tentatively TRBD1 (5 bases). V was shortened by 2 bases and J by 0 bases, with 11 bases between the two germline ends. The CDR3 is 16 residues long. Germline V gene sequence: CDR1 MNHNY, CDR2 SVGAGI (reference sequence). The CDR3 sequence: CASSYHIQASGNTIYF. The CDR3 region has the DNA TGTGCCAGCAGTTACCATATACAGGCCTCTGGAAACACCATATATTTT.

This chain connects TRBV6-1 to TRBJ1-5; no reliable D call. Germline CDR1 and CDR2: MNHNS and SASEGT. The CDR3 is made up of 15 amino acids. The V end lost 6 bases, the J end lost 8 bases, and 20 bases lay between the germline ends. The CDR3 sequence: CASSPPSDGLKPQHF. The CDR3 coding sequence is TGTGCCAGCAGCCCACCTTCGGACGGGTTAAAGCCCCAGCATTTT.

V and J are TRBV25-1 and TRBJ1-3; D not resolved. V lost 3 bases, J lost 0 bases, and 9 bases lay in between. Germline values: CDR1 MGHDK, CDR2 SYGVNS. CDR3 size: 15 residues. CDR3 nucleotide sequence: TGTGCCAGCAGTGACCCTCGGAACTCTGGAAACACCATATATTTT. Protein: CASSDPRNSGNTIYF.

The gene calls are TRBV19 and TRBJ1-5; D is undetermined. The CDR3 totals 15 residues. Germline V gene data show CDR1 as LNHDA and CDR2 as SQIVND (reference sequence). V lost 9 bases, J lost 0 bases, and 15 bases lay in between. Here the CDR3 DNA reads TGTGCCAGCCGAACGTGGGGTGGTAGCAATCAGCCCCAGCATTTT. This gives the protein CASRTWGGSNQPQHF.

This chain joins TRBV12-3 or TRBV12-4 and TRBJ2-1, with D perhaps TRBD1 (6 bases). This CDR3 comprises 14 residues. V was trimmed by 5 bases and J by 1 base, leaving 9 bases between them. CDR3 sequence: CASSQGFSYNEQFF. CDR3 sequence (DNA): TGTGCCAGCAGTCAGGGGTTTTCCTACAATGAGCAGTTCTTC.

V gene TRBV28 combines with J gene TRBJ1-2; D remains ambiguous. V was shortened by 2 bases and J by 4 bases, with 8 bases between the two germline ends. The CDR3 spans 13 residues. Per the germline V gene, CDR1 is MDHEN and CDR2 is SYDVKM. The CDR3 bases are TGTGCCAGCAGTTTAGTTAAAAGCTATGGCTACACCTTC. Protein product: CASSLVKSYGYTF.

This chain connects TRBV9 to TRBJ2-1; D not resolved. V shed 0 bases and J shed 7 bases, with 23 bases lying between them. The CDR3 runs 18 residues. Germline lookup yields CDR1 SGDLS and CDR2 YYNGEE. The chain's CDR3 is CASSVELIGVGARNEQFF. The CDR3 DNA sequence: TGTGCCAGCAGCGTAGAGCTTATCGGAGTAGGTGCAAGGAATGAGCAGTTCTTC.

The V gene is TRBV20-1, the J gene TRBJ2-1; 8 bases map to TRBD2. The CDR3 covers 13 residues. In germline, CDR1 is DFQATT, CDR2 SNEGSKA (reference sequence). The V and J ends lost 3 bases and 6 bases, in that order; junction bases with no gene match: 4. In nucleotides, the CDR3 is TGCAGTGCTAGCGGCGGGGGGACCAATGAGCAGTTCTTC. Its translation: CSASGGGTNEQFF.

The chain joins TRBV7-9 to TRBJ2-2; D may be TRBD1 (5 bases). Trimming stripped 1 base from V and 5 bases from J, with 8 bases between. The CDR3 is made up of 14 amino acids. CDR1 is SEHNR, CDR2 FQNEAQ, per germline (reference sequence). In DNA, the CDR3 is TGTGCCAGCAGCTTAGGCAGGGCAACCGGGGAGCTGTTTTTT. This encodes CASSLGRATGELFF.

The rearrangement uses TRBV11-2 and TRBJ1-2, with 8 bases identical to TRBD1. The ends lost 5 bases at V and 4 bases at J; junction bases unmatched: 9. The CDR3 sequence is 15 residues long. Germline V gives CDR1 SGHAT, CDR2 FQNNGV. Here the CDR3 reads CASSARTGPGYGYTF. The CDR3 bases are TGTGCCAGCAGCGCCCGGACAGGGCCGGGCTATGGCTACACCTTC.

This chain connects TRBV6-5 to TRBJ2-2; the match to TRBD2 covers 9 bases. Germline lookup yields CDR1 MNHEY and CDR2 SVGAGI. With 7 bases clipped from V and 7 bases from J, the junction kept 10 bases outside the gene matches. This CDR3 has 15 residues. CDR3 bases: TGTGCCAGCACTGGCGCGGGAGGGCCTGACGGGGAGCTGTTTTTT. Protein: CASTGAGGPDGELFF.

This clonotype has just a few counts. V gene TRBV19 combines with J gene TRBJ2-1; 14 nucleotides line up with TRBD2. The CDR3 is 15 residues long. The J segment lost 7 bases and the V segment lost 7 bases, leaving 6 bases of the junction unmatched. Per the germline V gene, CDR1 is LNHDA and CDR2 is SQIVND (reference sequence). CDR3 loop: CASIRTSGGINEQFF. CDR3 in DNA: TGTGCCAGTATTCGGACTAGCGGGGGGATAAATGAGCAGTTCTTC.

The CDR3 DNA is TGTGCCAGCAGTTACAGGGACGATCAGCCCCAGCATTTT. This translates into CASSYRDDQPQHF. The rearrangement uses TRBV6-2 or TRBV6-3 and TRBJ1-5; possibly TRBD1 for D (5 bases). The CDR3 spans 13 residues. Trimming took off 2 bases at V and 5 bases at J, with 7 bases between the two ends. In germline, CDR1 is MNHEY, CDR2 SVGEGT.

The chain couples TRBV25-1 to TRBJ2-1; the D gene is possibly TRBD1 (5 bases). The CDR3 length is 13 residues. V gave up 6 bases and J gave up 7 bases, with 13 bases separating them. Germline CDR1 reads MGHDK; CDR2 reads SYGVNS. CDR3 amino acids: CASRSSGSNEQFF. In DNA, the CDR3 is TGTGCCAGCAGGTCTTCAGGGTCAAATGAGCAGTTCTTC. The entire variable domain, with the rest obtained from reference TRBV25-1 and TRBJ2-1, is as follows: EADIYQTPRYLVIGTGKKITLECSQTMGHDKMYWYQQDPGMELHLIHYSYGVNSTEKGDLSSESTVSRIRTEHFPLTLESARPSHTSQYLCASRSSGSNEQFFGPGTRLTVL.

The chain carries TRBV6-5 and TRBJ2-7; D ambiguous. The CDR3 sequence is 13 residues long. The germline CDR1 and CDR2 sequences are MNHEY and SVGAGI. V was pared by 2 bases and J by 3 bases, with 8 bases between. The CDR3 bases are TGTGCCAGCAGTTACGTGCTCTGCTACGAGCAGTACTTC. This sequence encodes CASSYVLCYEQYF.

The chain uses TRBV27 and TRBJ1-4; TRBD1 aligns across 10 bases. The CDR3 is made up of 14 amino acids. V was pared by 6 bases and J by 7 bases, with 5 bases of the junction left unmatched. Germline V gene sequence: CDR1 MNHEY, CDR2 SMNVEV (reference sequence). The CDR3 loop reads CASRTGGRGEKLFF. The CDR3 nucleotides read TGTGCCAGCAGGACAGGGGGCAGAGGTGAAAAACTGTTTTTT.

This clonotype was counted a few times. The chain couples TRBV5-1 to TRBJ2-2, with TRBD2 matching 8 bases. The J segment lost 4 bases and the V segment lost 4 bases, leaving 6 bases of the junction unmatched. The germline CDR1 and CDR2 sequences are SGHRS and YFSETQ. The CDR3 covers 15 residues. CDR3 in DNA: TGCGCCAGCAGCCCAGGACTAGCCAGCACCGGGGAGCTGTTTTTT. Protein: CASSPGLASTGELFF. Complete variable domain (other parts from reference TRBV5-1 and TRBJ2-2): KAGVTQTPRYLIKTRGQQVTLSCSPISGHRSVSWYQQTPGQGLQFLFEYFSETQRNKGNFPGRFSGRQFSNSRSEMNVSTLELGDSALYLCASSPGLASTGELFFGEGSRLTVL.